One T cell receptor (beta chain) is described in this entry. Only a few counts were recorded for this clone. Its antigen is currently not known. Base quality data are lacking; no much larger clone is found one base away. The sample is drawn from a study of cytomegalovirus exposure and HLA in healthy donors (dated 2017 in TCRdb). For the study in its entirety: According to an earlier analysis of 587 of the donors, about 170 million T cells yielded 117 million unique TCR beta sequences and around 300 Gb of sequence data. Approximately 300 gigabases of sequencing data and around 90 million unique TCR sequences made up an early release that covered several hundred HLA-typed donors. The genetic ancestry cluster associated with self-reported Caucasian donors included 80% to 90% of the roughly 400 genotyped donors. The study aimed to test whether cataloging public T cell receptors could reveal signatures of past pathogen exposure. The T cell repertoires of 700 or so subjects were profiled by immunosequencing and related to cytomegalovirus serostatus. In addition to the first cohort of 666 subjects, a separate validation cohort of 120 different subjects was used. To predict cytomegalovirus infection status, the study combined high-throughput TCR immunosequencing, statistical association of individual TCRs with disease status, and machine learning. In a later analysis, previously published TCR beta repertoires from 670 or so donors were re-analyzed and high-resolution HLA genotyping was added so that TCR occurrence patterns could be studied. In the later analysis, no new phenotypic data were used to find candidate immune exposures; instead, reliance was placed on TCR beta sequences and their occurrence across donors. An earlier analysis of about 600 of the donors used high-throughput TCR beta sequencing to judge whether each TCR beta V gene segment behaved as functional or pseudogenic. Donor age, sex, ethnicity and CMV serostatus were compiled alongside the repertoire data. In a later genetic analysis, genome-wide SNP genotypes for 398 of the 666 donors were used, and that subset was treated as a discovery cohort. All discovery cohort repertoires had been generated on a single sequencing platform. HLA typing covered class I and class II loci at four-digit resolution. The number of donors typed differed by locus, with 629-630 for A, B, C, DRB1 and DQB1, around 500 for DQA1, about 610 for DPA1, and 472 for DPB1. Because of strong linkage in the cohort, roughly five DR-DQ haplotypes were treated as single units for association and clustering. On average, about 200,000 unique TCR beta nucleotide sequences were sequenced per donor among a few hundred genotyped donors of the cohort, with roughly 18% of those sequences being non-productive.

From cysteine to phenylalanine, the CDR3 is 15 amino acids long. Kept here is only the CDR3 DNA, which spans 45 bases and is read in frame from base 1. Trimming removed 1 base from V and 4 bases from J; the gene matches leave 7 bases unexplained. Reading the germline V gene gives CDR1 LGHNA and CDR2 YSLEER. Results the study describes overall, beyond this receptor: Compared with equally common non-associated chains, HLA-associated TCR beta chains in a later analysis were more clonally expanded and had lower generation probabilities. When HLA alleles, especially DR and DQ, strongly co-occurred, attributing TCR associations to individual alleles was difficult. At a false discovery rate of 0.05, a later analysis linked around 17,000 TCR beta sequences to specific HLA alleles. Because counts were too low, about 18 rarely observed V segments, including chromosome 9 orphons, were excluded from the earlier analysis of several hundred of the donors. In the study, roughly 160 TCR beta chains were listed as associated with cytomegalovirus. The cohort was sequenced for TCR beta chains only, and without alpha or paired-chain data the features that could be detected were limited. Correlated functional status among segregating V segments might reflect linkage disequilibrium, but an unknown experimental factor could not be ruled out. Most CMV-associated TCR beta chains appeared to be HLA-restricted in a later analysis, and the HLA associations seemed to be driven largely by CMV exposure. The authors suggested that the approach could potentially be generalized to other disease states and immunological phenotypes. Broadly in line with IMGT annotations, most TCR beta V segments showed up in productive rearrangements about 87% or about 30% of the time in an earlier analysis of several hundred of the donors. According to a later analysis, TCR association rates differed among HLA loci, with DRB1 alleles showing the most associated TCRs and HLA-C alleles showing the fewest. According to a later genetic analysis, donors in an Asian-associated ancestry cluster had fewer N-insertions in productive TCRs than the approximately 670-donor mean. Cytomegalovirus status was reported to be diagnosed by the classifier with high specificity and sensitivity in both the original and validation cohorts. HLA typing was unavailable for some donors at each locus, so association tests used only the typed subset. Immune exposure information for the cohort was limited to CMV serostatus. A later analysis reported that several top co-occurrence clusters appeared linked to parvovirus B19, influenza, CMV and Epstein-Barr virus. A cluster of highly shared sequence variants was judged likely to represent a technical artifact of the sequencing pipeline. A few of the identified cytomegalovirus-associated TCR beta chains were confirmed in vitro to be specific for cytomegalovirus antigens. Roughly uniform sequencing depth across donors was assumed in presence/absence analyses, although this assumption may not hold. A later genetic analysis associated a missense DCLRE1C variant with V-gene and J-gene trimming of TCR beta chains, and an independent cohort replicated the association. A further reported finding was that TCR beta sequences accurately predicted the HLA-A and HLA-B alleles for most subjects in the first cohort. Most TCR sequences were observed very rarely across donors, whereas some public TCRs were present in many individuals. The 87-base-pair reads could not distinguish some IMGT-functional V segments, including TRBV6-2 and TRBV6-3, so those segments were excluded.

Libraries were constructed by the immunoSEQ multiplex PCR assay. A mixture of 60 forward primers for TCR Vbeta segments and 13 reverse primers for TCR Jbeta segments was used in the multiplex PCR. Amplification of the CDR3 region of rearranged TCR beta genes was performed with a multiplex PCR assay on genomic DNA. The Illumina HiSeq System was used to sequence the amplified TCR beta libraries as 87-base-pair reads. As for the authors' bioinformatics: A later analysis tallied tens of millions of unique TCR beta chains across the 666 repertoires, and 10 million to 11 million of those chains were shared by two or more donors. Raw reads were error-corrected and collapsed into unique sequences with a nearest-neighbor algorithm that merged closely related sequences to remove PCR and sequencing errors. V, D and J gene segments were assigned by aligning CDR3 sequences to IMGT reference sequences. For a sequence to be retained, at least a six-nucleotide match to both a V gene segment and a J gene segment was required. Rearrangements were classified as productive when the CDR3 lacked stop codons and remained in frame with V and J, and all other rearrangements were classified as non-productive. Following IMGT convention, CDR3 was defined as the stretch from the second conserved V-encoded cysteine up to the conserved J-encoded phenylalanine. The earlier analysis of some 550 of the donors excluded any sequence lacking an unambiguous match to a single V gene segment. An earlier analysis of about 590 of the donors classified V segments as functional when productive rearrangements were above 56.7% and as segregating when the standard deviation between donors was above 5%. A statistical classification framework was built to diagnose cytomegalovirus status from the catalog of TCR beta chain sequences. In a later analysis, V and J genes were assigned by comparing TCR nucleotide sequences against IMGT/GENE-DB human TR gene sequences. A later analysis assigned CDR3 sequences and most-parsimonious VDJ recombination scenarios with the TCRdist pipeline. A later analysis defined each TCR beta chain by its CDR3 amino acid sequence plus V-gene family, and excluded reads lacking a unique V-gene family. A later analysis removed 600 or so highly shared, low-generation-probability nucleotide sequences to deal with suspected cross-contamination and a sequencing artifact. In a later analysis, a clonal expansion index for each public chain was calculated from normalized within-repertoire ranks of inferred template counts. Generation probabilities in a later analysis came from a VDJ recombination model fitted to out-of-frame rearrangements, and those results were checked against IGoR. A later analysis scored TCR-TCR, TCR-HLA and TCR-CMV co-occurrence with hypergeometric tests, applying a repertoire-size bias correction to TCR pairs. In a later analysis, false discovery rates were estimated by permuting HLA or CMV assignments 20 times. A later analysis grouped co-occurring TCRs with DBSCAN, adding TCRdist sequence similarity when clustering within HLA-allele-positive subsets. For co-occurrence clustering, repertoires with fewer than 30,000 or more than 120,000 public chains were excluded, along with a handful of repertoires with anomalous nucleotide sharing. TCRdb provides this immuneACCESS table in a form limited to in-frame rearrangements. Some clones are lacking; in checked studies, under half of them reflect an unresolved V gene, and why the rest are absent is not known. V and J calls and clone size are given by that table; D and trimming were obtained from the DNA. For this sample the table gives fewer than 200,000 clones, of which approximately 71% were detected only once. The ten largest clones take up around 4.7% of the sample.

The cohort consisted of approximately 670 healthy bone marrow donors. At the time of sampling, every cohort member was nominally healthy, though immune exposures that went unrecorded were likely present. The donor tested CMV seronegative and was one of the 352 seronegative cohort members. Each donor provided a peripheral blood sample, and peripheral blood mononuclear cells were used for TCR beta sequencing. The Qiagen DNeasy Blood Extraction Kit was used to extract genomic DNA from the blood cell samples. Sequenced input: PBMCs. The receptor was isolated from a male donor in good health and CMV-seronegative. In this chain, TRBV4-3 is recombined with TRBJ2-7; 7 bases in between match TRBD1. The CDR3: CASSQARTGSYEQYF. The DNA is TGCGCCAGCAGCCAAGCCAGGACAGGTAGTTACGAGCAGTACTTC.